This paragraph covers one T cell receptor beta chain sequence. The entry originates in a study of blood T cell repertoires in COVID-19. CDR1 is MDHEN and CDR2 is SYDVKM in the germline V gene. V dropped 6 bases and J dropped 1; count of bases not matched to a gene: 4. CDR3 size: 15 residues. Donors in Cohort 3 who had recovered were those with two negative PCRs, healthcare professional clearance, or resolution of their symptoms. Measured with immunoSEQ multiplex PCR; TCRdb has only the in-frame clones, and not every one. The data show around 300,000 clones, 88% seen once. The chain combines TRBV28 with TRBJ1-4; 8 bases are shared with TRBD1. This receptor was taken from a woman aged 50 to 65 who had recovered from COVID-19. The sequenced material came from PBMCs or T cells enriched from blood (not recorded which). CDR3 residues: CASSKTGGTNEKLFF. CDR3 DNA sequence: TGTGCCAGCAGCAAAACAGGGGGAACTAATGAAAAACTGTTTTTT.